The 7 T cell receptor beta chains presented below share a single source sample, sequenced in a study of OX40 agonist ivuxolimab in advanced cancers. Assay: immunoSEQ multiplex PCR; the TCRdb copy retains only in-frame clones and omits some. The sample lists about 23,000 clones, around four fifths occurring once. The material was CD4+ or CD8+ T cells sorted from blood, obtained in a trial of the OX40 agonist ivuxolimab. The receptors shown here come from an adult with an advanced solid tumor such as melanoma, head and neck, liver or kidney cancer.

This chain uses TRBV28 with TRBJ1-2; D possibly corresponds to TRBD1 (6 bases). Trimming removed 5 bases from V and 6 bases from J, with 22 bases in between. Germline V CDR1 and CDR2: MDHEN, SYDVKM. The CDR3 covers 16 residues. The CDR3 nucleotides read TGTGCCAGCAGTCAAGACAGGTCCCGGCCTTTCGATGGCTACACCTTC. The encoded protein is CASSQDRSRPFDGYTF.

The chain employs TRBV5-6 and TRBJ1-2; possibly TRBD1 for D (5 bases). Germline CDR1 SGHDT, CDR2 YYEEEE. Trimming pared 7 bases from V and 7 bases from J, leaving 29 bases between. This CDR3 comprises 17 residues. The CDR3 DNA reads TGTGCCAGCGATTCTGGAGGGCAGGGAACCCTTTGGAGTGGCTACACCTTC. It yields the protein CASDSGGQGTLWSGYTF.

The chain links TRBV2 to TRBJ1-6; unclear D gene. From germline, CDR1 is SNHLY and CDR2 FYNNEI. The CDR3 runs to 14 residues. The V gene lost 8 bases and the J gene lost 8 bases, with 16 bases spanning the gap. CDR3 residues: CASLGPQEDSPLHF. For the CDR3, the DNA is TGTGCCAGCCTCGGACCCCAAGAAGATTCACCCCTCCACTTT.

CDR3 loop: CASSLPGARVGYGYTF. DNA of the CDR3: TGTGCCAGCAGCTTGCCAGGAGCGCGAGTGGGCTATGGCTACACCTTC. This chain connects TRBV7-2 to TRBJ1-2, with unresolved D. Trimming removed 3 bases from V and 4 bases from J, with 18 bases in between. Per the germline V gene, CDR1 is SGHTA and CDR2 is FQGNSA. There are 16 residues in the CDR3.

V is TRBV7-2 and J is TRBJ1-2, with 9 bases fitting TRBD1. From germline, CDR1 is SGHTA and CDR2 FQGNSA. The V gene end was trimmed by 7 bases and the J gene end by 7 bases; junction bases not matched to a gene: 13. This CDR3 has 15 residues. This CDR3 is CASTETGTGFFGYTF. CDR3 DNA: TGTGCCAGCACCGAAACCGGGACAGGGTTTTTTGGCTACACCTTC.

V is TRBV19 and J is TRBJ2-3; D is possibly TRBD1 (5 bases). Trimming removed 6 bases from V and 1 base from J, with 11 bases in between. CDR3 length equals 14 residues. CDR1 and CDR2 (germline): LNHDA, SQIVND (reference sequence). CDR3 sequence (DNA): TGTGCCAGTAGCTGGGGCGCCGGCACAGATACGCAGTATTTT. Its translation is CASSWGAGTDTQYF.

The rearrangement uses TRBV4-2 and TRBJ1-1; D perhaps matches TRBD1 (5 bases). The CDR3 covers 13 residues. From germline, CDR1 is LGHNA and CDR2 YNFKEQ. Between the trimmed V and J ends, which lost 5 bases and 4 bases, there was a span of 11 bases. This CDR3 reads CASSEQVGTEAFF. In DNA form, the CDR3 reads TGTGCCAGCAGCGAACAGGTGGGCACTGAAGCTTTCTTT.